This is a list of T cell receptor beta chains from one sample in a study of blood T cell repertoires in COVID-19. The protocol was immunoSEQ multiplex PCR, while the TCRdb copy is restricted to in-frame clones and leaves out a portion. The table has some 400,000 clones, more than 85% seen once. Sequencing input: peripheral blood. All receptors derive from a human donor in a cohort sampled during active COVID-19. Both conserved end residues are part of each CDR3. Size tells how often a clone was seen (once, few, many) or the class of an expanded clone, and some rows leave it out.

V	length	size	CDR3
TRBV5-1	17	NA	CASSSGQGQGAEYGYTF
TRBV2	15	NA	CASSETAATNEKLFF
TRBV5-1	16	NA	CASSLASRSSYNEQFF
TRBV25-1	15	NA	CASSTHRGPGTEAFF
TRBV2	13	NA	CASSFSAVGAQYF
TRBV5-1	16	NA	CASSLLVSGDTGELFF
TRBV2	14	NA	CASVLAGVGDTQYF
TRBV5-1	13	NA	CASSLASTGELFF
TRBV18	14	NA	CASSETANTGELFF
TRBV24-1	17	NA	CATGLAGGETSTDTQYF
TRBV7-2	17	NA	CASRQMGARPPNYGYTF
TRBV30	12	NA	CAWTHGGVEQYF
TRBV6-5	15	NA	CASARGTPVSYEQYF
TRBV6-2/TRBV6-3	16	NA	CASSYSGHTWDQPQHF
TRBV28	14	NA	CASKSSGDPYEQYF
TRBV10-3	17	NA	CAISGGGWTGSNYGYTF
TRBV7-9	17	NA	CASSFPQREAGTDTQYF
TRBV7-8	13	few	CASSSNGQTGYTF
TRBV5-1	15	NA	CASSWGQSSGNTIYF
TRBV12-3/TRBV12-4	13	once	CASSSEVPEKLFF
TRBV5-6	17	NA	CASSLGRGRRSNQPQHF
TRBV29-1	13	NA	CSGTSGGQETQYF
TRBV7-3	15	once	CASSLTRGKYTEAFF
TRBV7-3	16	few	CASSLLRDRGAGGYTF
TRBV27	16	NA	CASAPLGQGATYEQYF
TRBV11-2	15	NA	CASSLNLLANYGYTF
TRBV11-2	15	NA	CASSLNRVQGGELFF
TRBV16	13	NA	CASSHDRVGEQFF
TRBV9	15	NA	CASSLGQGSYNEQFF
TRBV6-2/TRBV6-3	13	once	CASSYESTDTQYF
TRBV12-3/TRBV12-4	13	once	CASRLDRNYGYTF
TRBV3-1/TRBV3-2	17	NA	CASSQPGRGLANEKLFF
TRBV7-9	19	NA	CASSSNRLEGPTENNEQFF
TRBV6-5	14	NA	CASKRDTNTGELFF
TRBV3-1/TRBV3-2	14	NA	CASSQVRTGGGYTF
TRBV7-2	15	NA	CASSVASGSSYEQYF
TRBV29-1	15	NA	CSSIQEGHGTDTQYF
TRBV19	17	once	CASSVVAGSPSTDTQYF
TRBV4-2	16	NA	CASSQAGTVDYNEQFF
TRBV5-1	16	once	CASSLPSGGAEDEQYF
TRBV11-2	15	NA	CASSRMGLTEETQYF
TRBV6-5	14	NA	CASSPGWSNEKLFF
TRBV25-1	15	NA	CASSEGVGAPDVLTF
TRBV5-4	15	NA	CASSLDRGQTYEQYF
TRBV6-1	13	NA	CASSDSVEYEQYF
TRBV27	19	NA	CASSLYFEWGTGPTYGYTF
TRBV27	12	NA	CASSSSVATQYF
TRBV6-1	18	NA	CASSERGGLHSGANVLTF